Below are 2 T cell receptor beta chains sequenced from a single sample in a study of blood T cell repertoires in COVID-19. The method was immunoSEQ multiplex PCR; TCRdb's version includes in-frame clones alone and lacks a portion of them. The sample contains about 56,000 clones, 89% of which appear only once. The sample taken for sequencing was peripheral blood. These receptors were taken from a woman aged 55-70 years with COVID-19, enrolled during active disease.

This clone appeared once. The chain joins TRBV4-3 to TRBJ2-6; 8 bases fit TRBD1. This CDR3 region has 18 residues. V was pared by 4 bases and J by 0 bases, with 8 bases of the junction left unmatched. Germline loops: CDR1 LGHNA, CDR2 YSLEER. The DNA for the CDR3 is TGCGCCAGCAGCCTGGGACAGGAAGGGTCCTCTGGGGCCAACGTCCTGACTTTC. It codes for CASSLGQEGSSGANVLTF.

The rearrangement uses TRBV4-1 and TRBJ1-1; the D is unclear. V was trimmed by 0 bases and J by 3 bases, leaving 11 bases between them. CDR3 length: 15 residues. Germline CDR1 reads MGHRA; CDR2 reads YSYEKL. The CDR3 reads CASSQDPAGYTEAFF. The CDR3 DNA is TGCGCCAGCAGCCAAGATCCGGCGGGGTACACTGAAGCTTTCTTT.